These T cell receptor beta chains were read from a single sample in a study of shared clonotypes between healthy human individuals. The table came from immunoSEQ multiplex PCR; TCRdb's copy has only in-frame clones and leaves some out. Of approximately 1.4 million clones detected, 95% to 99% appear once; the ten largest clones hold about 0.45%. Source material: naive CD4+ T cells sorted from blood. These receptors were collected from a man in his thirties or forties in good health. Each CDR3 is given with its conserved first and last residue. Each record gives: V gene, clone size, J gene, D gene, CDR3 protein, CDR3 DNA. The D gene is left open where the match is weak. Size is omitted from some rows. Given values are once, few, many or a class for expanded clones.

TRBV5-6	NA	TRBJ2-7	NA	CASTIRARESYEQYF	TGTGCCAGCACCATCCGGGCCAGGGAGAGCTACGAGCAGTACTTC
TRBV9	once	TRBJ2-7	TRBD2	CASSVASTSVEQYF	TGTGCCAGCAGCGTAGCGTCGACTAGCGTCGAGCAGTACTTC
TRBV2	once	TRBJ1-2	TRBD1	CARERDSYYGYTF	TGTGCCAGAGAGAGGGACAGCTACTATGGCTACACCTTC
TRBV21-1	NA	TRBJ1-4	NA	CASSIRTVPNRELFF	TGTGCCAGCAGCATACGGACCGTCCCTAATAGGGAACTGTTTTTT
TRBV18	once	TRBJ2-7	NA	CASSRDPRGAVYEQYF	TGTGCCAGCTCACGTGACCCCAGGGGGGCAGTCTACGAGCAGTACTTC
TRBV5-1	NA	TRBJ2-7	TRBD2	CASSPSGVRYEQYF	TGCGCCAGCAGTCCTAGCGGGGTACGCTACGAGCAGTACTTC
TRBV6-6	NA	TRBJ1-1	NA	CASSYPQAQGNTEAFF	TGTGCCAGCAGTTACCCCCAGGCCCAGGGGAACACTGAAGCTTTCTTT
TRBV27	NA	TRBJ2-3	NA	CASRTARDTQYF	TGTGCCAGCAGGACCGCGAGGGATACGCAGTATTTT
TRBV9	once	TRBJ2-5	NA	CASSKTGTETQYF	TGTGCCAGCAGCAAGACAGGTACGGAGACCCAGTACTTC
TRBV28	NA	TRBJ2-5	NA	CASSPHRGRGQETQYF	TGTGCCAGCAGTCCACATAGGGGCAGGGGCCAAGAGACCCAGTACTTC
TRBV15	NA	TRBJ1-1	NA	CATSRGGGVTEAFF	TGTGCCACCAGCAGAGGTGGGGGCGTCACTGAAGCTTTCTTT
TRBV11-2	NA	TRBJ2-2	NA	CASSYTSVGGPGELFF	TGTGCCAGCAGCTACACTAGCGTGGGGGGCCCCGGGGAGCTGTTTTTT
TRBV29-1	NA	TRBJ2-1	TRBD1	CSGTGTGVRYNEQFF	TGCAGCGGAACTGGGACAGGGGTAAGGTACAATGAGCAGTTCTTC
TRBV29-1	NA	TRBJ2-1	NA	CSVHGLPSSYNEQFF	TGCAGCGTGCATGGACTGCCGAGCTCCTACAATGAGCAGTTCTTC
TRBV4-3	once	TRBJ2-1	NA	CASSQDVGGEQFF	TGCGCCAGCAGCCAAGATGTGGGGGGAGAGCAGTTCTTC
TRBV9	NA	TRBJ2-7	NA	CASSVLKYEQYF	TGTGCCAGCAGCGTTTTAAAGTACGAGCAGTACTTC
TRBV19	NA	TRBJ2-1	TRBD2	CASSTTSGIANEQFF	TGTGCCAGTAGTACGACTAGCGGGATAGCGAATGAGCAGTTCTTC
TRBV10-3	NA	TRBJ2-2	TRBD2	CAISPGLAGTGELFF	TGTGCCATCAGTCCGGGACTAGCGGGAACCGGGGAGCTGTTTTTT
TRBV9	NA	TRBJ2-1	NA	CASSVGGSREQFF	TGTGCCAGCAGCGTAGGGGGTAGTCGCGAGCAGTTCTTC
TRBV7-2	NA	TRBJ2-7	NA	CASSFVQGYEQYF	TGTGCCAGCAGCTTTGTACAGGGATACGAGCAGTACTTC
TRBV27	NA	TRBJ2-1	NA	CASSFLPLGSSYNEQFF	TGTGCCAGCAGTTTTCTCCCCCTGGGGAGCTCCTACAATGAGCAGTTCTTC
TRBV7-6	NA	TRBJ2-2	NA	CASSPPAGPVDTGELFF	TGTGCCAGCAGCCCCCCTGCGGGCCCGGTCGACACCGGGGAGCTGTTTTTT
TRBV15	NA	TRBJ1-5	NA	CATSGDLNQPQHF	TGTGCCACCAGCGGGGACCTGAACCAGCCCCAGCATTTT
TRBV7-9	NA	TRBJ2-2	NA	CASSRSWTGELFF	TGTGCCAGCAGCCGTTCGTGGACCGGGGAGCTGTTTTTT
TRBV10-3	once	TRBJ2-5	NA	CAISESGETQYF	TGTGCCATCAGTGAGTCGGGAGAGACCCAGTACTTC
TRBV2	NA	TRBJ2-7	TRBD2	CASSDFGLAVYEQYF	TGTGCCAGCAGTGATTTTGGACTAGCAGTATACGAGCAGTACTTC
TRBV5-4	NA	TRBJ2-1	NA	CASSLGAGSSYNEQFF	TGTGCCAGCAGCTTGGGAGCCGGTAGCTCCTACAATGAGCAGTTCTTC
TRBV2	NA	TRBJ2-7	NA	CASSEDPRSYEQYF	TGTGCCAGCAGTGAAGACCCGAGATCCTACGAGCAGTACTTC
TRBV19	once	TRBJ2-1	TRBD1	CASTTGQGPAYNEQFF	TGTGCCTCAACTACCGGACAGGGACCAGCTTACAATGAGCAGTTCTTC
TRBV27	once	TRBJ2-7	TRBD1	CASKLKPGQGVSEQYF	TGTGCCAGTAAACTAAAACCGGGACAGGGGGTTAGCGAGCAGTACTTC
TRBV7-9	once	TRBJ1-5	NA	CASSPAIRPEHF	TGTGCCAGCAGCCCCGCTATCCGACCAGAGCATTTT
TRBV5-4	NA	TRBJ2-7	NA	CASSLGAGEYYEQYF	TGTGCCAGCAGCTTGGGGGCAGGGGAATACTACGAGCAGTACTTC
TRBV5-6	NA	TRBJ2-1	TRBD2	CASSRTGQLAGGLFF	TGTGCCAGCAGCAGGACAGGGCAACTAGCGGGAGGGTTGTTCTTC
TRBV28	NA	TRBJ1-3	NA	CASSSWAARSSGNTIYF	TGTGCCAGCAGTTCATGGGCTGCTAGGAGCTCTGGAAACACCATATATTTT
TRBV5-4	NA	TRBJ2-7	TRBD2	CASGESGREAYEQYF	TGTGCCAGCGGGGAGTCCGGGCGGGAGGCCTACGAGCAGTACTTC
TRBV7-2	NA	TRBJ2-5	TRBD2	CASSKIVAGEETQYF	TGTGCCAGCAGCAAAATTGTAGCGGGGGAAGAGACCCAGTACTTC
TRBV5-6	once	TRBJ2-5	TRBD1	CASSQTRDRGRETQYF	TGTGCCAGCAGCCAAACCCGGGACAGGGGTCGAGAGACCCAGTACTTC
TRBV18	NA	TRBJ1-2	TRBD1	CASSPGTGKSYGYTF	TGTGCCAGCTCACCAGGGACAGGGAAAAGCTATGGCTACACCTTC
TRBV4-3	NA	TRBJ2-1	TRBD1	CASSQGLGTGGFEQFF	TGCGCCAGCAGCCAAGGTTTAGGGACAGGGGGTTTTGAGCAGTTCTTC
TRBV28	NA	TRBJ2-7	TRBD2	CASSFLAGGTYEQYF	TGTGCCAGCAGTTTCCTAGCGGGAGGTACCTACGAGCAGTACTTC
TRBV2	NA	TRBJ2-2	NA	CASSGRRELFF	TGTGCCAGCAGCGGCCGCCGGGAGCTGTTTTTT
TRBV5-1	NA	TRBJ2-7	NA	CASSPGPPSDEQYF	TGCGCCAGCAGCCCGGGACCCCCGAGTGACGAGCAGTACTTC
TRBV7-8	NA	TRBJ2-5	TRBD1	CASSLADRFQTQYF	TGTGCCAGCAGCTTAGCGGACAGGTTCCAGACCCAGTACTTC
TRBV9	NA	TRBJ2-7	TRBD2	CASSSSAGGSYEQYF	TGTGCCAGCAGCTCATCGGCGGGAGGGTCCTACGAGCAGTACTTC
TRBV27	NA	TRBJ2-7	NA	CASSPSAQGLRYEQYF	TGTGCCAGCAGTCCCTCCGCACAGGGCCTTCGGTACGAGCAGTACTTC
TRBV19	NA	TRBJ2-2	NA	CASSRGPGGGELFF	TGTGCCAGTAGCCGGGGTCCCGGTGGCGGGGAGCTGTTTTTT
TRBV5-1	NA	TRBJ1-1	NA	CASSSRFGGTEAFF	TGCGCCAGCAGCTCAAGATTCGGGGGCACTGAAGCTTTCTTT
TRBV7-9	NA	TRBJ2-7	TRBD2	CASSLNSGGSYEQYF	TGTGCCAGCAGCCTAAATAGCGGGGGATCCTACGAGCAGTACTTC
TRBV30	NA	TRBJ1-4	TRBD1	CAWSTDREVKEKLFF	TGTGCCTGGAGTACAGACAGGGAAGTGAAGGAAAAACTGTTTTTT
TRBV7-2	NA	TRBJ2-5	NA	CASSKPGLFQTQYF	TGTGCCAGCAGCAAACCGGGACTTTTTCAGACCCAGTACTTC
TRBV10-3	NA	TRBJ2-3	TRBD1	CAITDRGQDTQYF	TGTGCCATCACCGACAGGGGGCAAGATACGCAGTATTTT
TRBV27	NA	TRBJ2-7	NA	CASGPKLRAYEQYF	TGTGCCAGCGGGCCGAAATTGCGGGCCTACGAGCAGTACTTC
TRBV5-1	NA	TRBJ2-5	NA	CASSLERGAYQETQYF	TGCGCCAGCAGCTTGGAAAGGGGCGCGTACCAAGAGACCCAGTACTTC
TRBV5-1	NA	TRBJ2-5	NA	CASSLKQPGETQYF	TGCGCCAGCAGCTTGAAGCAGCCTGGGGAGACCCAGTACTTC
TRBV10-3	NA	TRBJ2-7	NA	CAVAIYRGPNEQYF	TGTGCCGTCGCCATATATCGGGGTCCGAACGAGCAGTACTTC